The 24 T cell receptor beta chains listed next were all sequenced from one sample in a study of T-cell reconstitution after alpha-beta-depleted transplantation in children. Construction of the TCRbeta library involved unique molecular identifiers. TCRdb re-called the PCR reads through MiXCR, storing one row per CDR3 protein. The sample lists just over 950,000 distinct CDR3 sequences; roughly 29% were seen once. Sequencing used PBMCs, mostly from graft donor cells, obtained 360 days after TCRalphabeta/CD19-depleted stem cell transplant. These receptor sequences come from a boy in the first two years of life who had a stem cell transplant for SCID, so the T cells may come from the graft donor.

This clonotype was seen a handful of times. This rearrangement joins TRBV13 to TRBJ2-3; 9 bases are shared with TRBD2. With 5 bases clipped from V and 2 bases from J, the junction kept 11 bases outside the gene matches. The CDR3 covers 17 residues. The germline gives CDR1 PRHDT, CDR2 FYEKMQ (reference sequence). CDR3 region: CASSPSLLAGSTDTQYF. The CDR3 DNA reads as TGTGCCAGCAGCCCATCCCTCCTAGCGGGATCCACAGATACGCAGTATTTT.

V and J are TRBV2 and TRBJ1-1; possibly TRBD1 for D (6 bases). Germline values: CDR1 SNHLY, CDR2 FYNNEI. The CDR3 runs 15 residues. Trimming removed 5 bases at V and 0 bases at J, with 13 bases between. The CDR3 loop is CASSRGQTLNTEAFF. The CDR3 nucleotides read TGTGCCAGCAGTCGAGGACAGACCTTGAACACTGAAGCTTTCTTT.

The V call is TRBV7-6, the J call TRBJ2-5; perhaps D is TRBD1 or TRBD2 (6 bases each). Germline CDR1 SGHVS, CDR2 FNYEAQ. V lost 2 bases, J lost 5 bases, and 15 bases lay in between. The CDR3 extends over 15 amino acids. The CDR3 region is CASSLPSTGGETQYF. The CDR3 coding sequence is TGTGCCAGCAGCTTACCCTCGACAGGAGGGGAGACCCAGTACTTC.

This clonotype was detected ten times or more. V usage is TRBV3-1 and J usage is TRBJ2-7; possible D gene TRBD1, 6 bases. The CDR3 has 11 amino acids. CDR1 and CDR2 (germline): LGHDT, YNNKEL (reference sequence). The ends were cut back, 10 bases at V and 9 bases at J, with 16 bases in the middle. In nucleotides, the CDR3 is TGTGCCATACAGGGTCCTCGCGGGCAGTACTTC. It is translated as CAIQGPRGQYF.

The gene calls are TRBV30 and TRBJ2-7; 12 bases line up with TRBD2. This CDR3 has 14 residues. The germline V gene encodes CDR1 GTSNPN and CDR2 SVGIG (reference sequence). With V trimmed by 4 bases and J by 1 base, 2 bases remained unmatched. The CDR3 region is CAWTLAGGSYEQYF. The CDR3 DNA follows: TGTGCCTGGACACTAGCGGGGGGTTCCTACGAGCAGTACTTC.

The V call is TRBV18, the J call TRBJ1-1; D possibly corresponds to TRBD1 (6 bases). V was cut by 2 bases and J by 1 base, with 14 bases left in between. Germline V lookup: CDR1 KGHSH, CDR2 LQKENI. CDR3 length equals 16 residues. The CDR3 reads CASSPSVWGPNTEAFF. CDR3 nucleotides: TGTGCCAGCTCACCATCAGTGTGGGGGCCGAACACTGAAGCTTTCTTT.

V and J are TRBV29-1 and TRBJ2-3; 8 nucleotides line up with TRBD2. This CDR3 has 14 amino acids. The germline V gene encodes CDR1 SQVTM and CDR2 ANQGSEA. The ends lost 6 bases at V and 4 bases at J; junction bases unmatched: 9. CDR3: CSVPGGGLPDTQYF. In DNA form, the CDR3 reads TGCAGCGTGCCGGGGGGGGGCCTGCCAGATACGCAGTATTTT.

This clonotype was counted a few times. The V gene is TRBV20-1, the J gene TRBJ2-7; perhaps TRBD1 as D (6 bases). Germline values: CDR1 DFQATT, CDR2 SNEGSKA (reference sequence). The CDR3 contains 14 residues. V was shortened by 3 bases and J by 2 bases, with 14 bases between the two germline ends. The CDR3: CSASTGTLTYEQYF. CDR3 sequence (DNA): TGCAGTGCTAGCACCGGGACACTTACCTACGAGCAGTACTTC.

The V gene is TRBV6-5, the J gene TRBJ2-3; D not certain. V lost 2 bases and J lost 2, with 5 bases in between. The CDR3 contains 13 residues. CDR1 and CDR2 from the germline V gene are MNHEY and SVGAGI. Here the CDR3 DNA reads TGTGCCAGCAGTTACCTCTTCACAGATACGCAGTATTTT. It encodes CASSYLFTDTQYF.

This clonotype was detected a few times. V gene TRBV7-3 combines with J gene TRBJ2-3; TRBD2 aligns across 14 bases. Trimming took 4 bases from V and 5 from J; bases not matched to a gene: 5. CDR1 and CDR2 (germline): SGHTA, FQGTGA. This CDR3 is built from 16 residues. The DNA of the CDR3 is TGTGCCAGCAGCTCCGGACTAGCGGGGGGTGGAGATACGCAGTATTTT. Protein product: CASSSGLAGGGDTQYF.

This clonotype has only one observation. V and J are TRBV25-1 and TRBJ2-1; 15 positions match TRBD2. CDR1 MGHDK and CDR2 SYGVNS come from the germline V gene. This CDR3 has 13 residues. V was pared by 11 bases and J by 7 bases, with 3 bases of the junction left unmatched. Here the CDR3 reads CAVGLAGGNEQFF. CDR3 bases: TGTGCCGTGGGACTAGCGGGGGGAAATGAGCAGTTCTTC.

This clonotype was seen a handful of times. The chain has TRBV20-1 and TRBJ2-1, with a weak D call TRBD2 (6 bases). Germline V gives CDR1 DFQATT, CDR2 SNEGSKA (reference sequence). The CDR3 runs to 14 residues. Trimming stripped 1 base from V and 5 bases from J, with 12 bases between. As DNA, the CDR3 is TGCAGTGCTAGAGGGAGGGGCGGTAACAATGAGCAGTTCTTC. Amino acids: CSARGRGGNNEQFF.

The chain recombines TRBV10-3 with TRBJ2-5; D tentatively fits TRBD1 or TRBD2 (5 bases each). The V end was cut by 6 bases, the J end by 4 bases, with 9 bases between. Germline V gene data show CDR1 as ENHRY and CDR2 as SYGVKD. CDR3 length equals 12 residues. As DNA, the CDR3 is TGTGCCATCAGCGGGGACGGAGAGACCCAGTACTTC. This gives the protein CAISGDGETQYF.

The chain recombines TRBV29-1 with TRBJ2-3; TRBD2 agrees at 7 bases. This CDR3 region has 15 residues. Germline assignment: CDR1 SQVTM and CDR2 ANQGSEA. V lost 1 base to trimming and J lost 1 base; unmatched junction nucleotides: 5. The CDR3 sequence is CSVEGGRAGTDTQYF. In DNA, the CDR3 is TGCAGCGTTGAAGGGGGGAGGGCGGGCACAGATACGCAGTATTTT.

This clonotype appeared a few times. The V call is TRBV7-6, the J call TRBJ2-4; D not resolved. This CDR3 spans 13 amino acids. The V and J ends lost 5 bases and 8 bases respectively, with 13 bases between them. The germline gives CDR1 SGHVS, CDR2 FNYEAQ. The CDR3 nucleotides are TGTGCCAGCAGCGGCGAATTCATGGACATTCAGTACTTC. It yields the protein CASSGEFMDIQYF.

This clonotype was detected a few times. V usage is TRBV5-1 and J usage is TRBJ2-1; D may match TRBD1 or TRBD2 (5 bases each). Germline V lookup: CDR1 SGHRS, CDR2 YFSETQ. This CDR3 has 14 residues. The germline V and J ends were trimmed by 0 bases and 7 bases, with 11 bases remaining between them. The DNA of the CDR3 is TGCGCCAGCAGCTTGGCCGTGGGGGTGAATGAGCAGTTCTTC. Residues: CASSLAVGVNEQFF.

This clonotype appeared a few times. J is TRBJ2-7 and V is TRBV7-3; D may be TRBD1 (5 bases). V lost 5 bases to trimming and J lost 6 bases, with 17 bases between them. This CDR3 spans 14 amino acids. Germline V gene lookup returns CDR1 SGHTA and CDR2 FQGTGA. As DNA, the CDR3 is TGTGCCAGCAGCCCCCCAGGGAAACCGGCCGAGCAGTACTTC. Protein: CASSPPGKPAEQYF.

This rearrangement joins TRBV11-2 to TRBJ2-1; 8 positions agree with TRBD2. V was pared by 3 bases and J by 5 bases, with 6 bases of the junction left unmatched. Germline-derived CDR1 and CDR2 are SGHAT and FQNNGV. This CDR3 spans 15 amino acids. The CDR3 sequence is CASSLRRGAHNEQFF. CDR3 bases: TGTGCCAGCAGCTTGAGGCGGGGGGCGCACAATGAGCAGTTCTTC. Full variable domain (missing parts from reference TRBV11-2 and TRBJ2-1): EAGVAQSPRYKIIEKRQSVAFWCNPISGHATLYWYQQILGQGPKLLIQFQNNGVVDDSQLPKDRFSAERLKGVDSTLKIQPAKLEDSAVYLCASSLRRGAHNEQFFGPGTRLTVL.

This chain links TRBV7-2 with TRBJ2-2, with 9 bases lining up with TRBD2. V lost 5 bases, J lost 5 bases, and 3 bases stayed unmatched. This CDR3 is built from 14 residues. Germline V gene sequence: CDR1 SGHTA, CDR2 FQGNSA. CDR3 amino acids: CASSIGLATGELFF. The DNA of the CDR3 is TGTGCCAGCAGCATCGGACTAGCGACCGGGGAGCTGTTTTTT.

The chain combines TRBV5-1 with TRBJ2-1; TRBD1 agrees at 10 bases. V was clipped by 2 bases and J by 3 bases; unmatched bases: 8. The CDR3 extends over 17 amino acids. Germline assignment: CDR1 SGHRS and CDR2 YFSETQ. This CDR3 is CASSFRRTGGYYNEQFF. The CDR3, as DNA: TGCGCCAGCAGCTTTAGGCGGACAGGGGGGTACTACAATGAGCAGTTCTTC.

There are a few counts of this clonotype. V gene TRBV29-1 combines with J gene TRBJ1-5, with D perhaps matching TRBD1 (5 bases). This CDR3 has 13 amino acids. Per germline, CDR1 SQVTM and CDR2 ANQGSEA. V shed 4 bases and J shed 7 bases, with 14 bases lying between them. CDR3: CSVATGGRQPQHF. The CDR3 region has the DNA TGCAGCGTTGCTACAGGCGGCAGACAGCCCCAGCATTTT.

This clonotype was observed a few times. V gene TRBV5-5 combines with J gene TRBJ2-5; possibly TRBD1 or TRBD2 for D (5 bases each). V was shortened by 0 bases and J by 2 bases, with 17 bases between the two germline ends. Germline V gives CDR1 SGHKS, CDR2 YYEKEE (reference sequence). The CDR3 covers 17 residues. The CDR3 region has the DNA TGTGCCAGCAGCTTGGATCAAATGTGGGACCCTCAAGAGACCCAGTACTTC. This encodes CASSLDQMWDPQETQYF.

V usage is TRBV3-1 and J usage is TRBJ2-5, with a tentative D call TRBD2 (6 bases). This CDR3 has 16 residues. V was pared by 4 bases and J by 2 bases, with 17 bases between. CDR1 is LGHDT, CDR2 YNNKEL, per germline (reference sequence). The CDR3 region is CASSRPPGDWQETQYF. CDR3 bases: TGTGCCAGCAGCCGCCCCCCGGGAGATTGGCAAGAGACCCAGTACTTC.

This clonotype was picked up many times. CDR3 DNA sequence: TGTGCCAGCAGCTTGGATACGGCGAACACTGAAGCTTTCTTT. Protein sequence: CASSLDTANTEAFF. This chain connects TRBV7-9 to TRBJ1-1; no firm D call. V lost 3 bases and J 1 base, leaving 9 bases between the germline ends. The CDR3 consists of 14 residues. Germline V gives CDR1 SEHNR, CDR2 FQNEAQ (reference sequence).